The present TCR beta chain was sequenced within a study of radiotherapy plus CTLA-4 blockade in lung cancer. Study overall: 15% to 20% of patients responded objectively, and around 31% achieved disease control. Study observations and caveats: After radiotherapy and ipilimumab, tumor-derived clones expanded in peripheral blood. Together with interferon-beta, which increased in serum after radiation, early dynamic changes in blood T cell clones were reportedly the best predictors of response.

Using immunoSEQ multiplex PCR, the repertoire was profiled, and TCRdb retains in-frame clones only, with some absent. Of 30,000 to 35,000 clones listed, approximately 80% were seen once; the top ten hold roughly 25%. In germline, CDR1 is MNHNS, CDR2 SASEGT. Between the trimmed V and J ends, which lost 3 bases and 4 bases, there was a span of 12 bases. The CDR3 covers 15 residues. Concerning this clone: Its matching antigen is unknown.

V is TRBV6-1 and J is TRBJ2-2, with D possibly TRBD1 on 5 matching bases. The material sequenced was peripheral blood, taken from a patient treated with radiotherapy plus ipilimumab. This TCR came from a human donor with non-small cell lung cancer that progressed on radiotherapy plus ipilimumab. The CDR3 DNA follows: TGTGCCAGCAGTGAGGTGGCAGGGTTCACCGGGGAGCTGTTTTTT. Translating gives CASSEVAGFTGELFF.